Presented here are 11 T cell receptor beta chains from one specimen sequenced in a study of cytomegalovirus exposure and HLA in healthy donors. The PCR used 60 Vbeta and 13 Jbeta primers. Clones were sequenced by immunoSEQ multiplex PCR, and TCRdb holds only the in-frame ones, with some missing. Of roughly 200,000 clones listed, roughly 80% are singletons. The sequenced sample consisted of PBMCs. The receptors here all came from a woman aged 25-40 years in good health and CMV-seropositive.

V usage is TRBV5-4 and J usage is TRBJ1-2; no clear D gene. The germline V gene has CDR1 SGHNT and CDR2 YYREEE (reference sequence). CDR3 size: 17 residues. V lost 1 base to trimming and J lost 0 bases, with 16 bases between them. CDR3 sequence reads: CASSLHGLIRTNYGYTF. CDR3 bases: TGTGCCAGCAGCTTGCACGGACTGATCCGTACTAACTATGGCTACACCTTC. Combining the CDR3 with reference TRBV5-4 and TRBJ1-2 gives the whole variable domain ETGVTQSPTHLIKTRGQQVTLRCSSQSGHNTVSWYQQALGQGPQFIFQYYREEENGRGNFPPRFSGLQFPNYSSELNVNALELDDSALYLCASSLHGLIRTNYGYTFGSGTRLTVV.

This clone was seen just once. CDR3: CASRPGQGGMETQYF. The DNA of the CDR3 is TGTGCCAGCAGACCGGGACAGGGAGGGATGGAGACCCAGTACTTC. The genes are TRBV2 and TRBJ2-5; 9 positions agree with TRBD1. This CDR3 has 15 residues. Germline values: CDR1 SNHLY, CDR2 FYNNEI. V dropped 6 bases and J dropped 5; count of bases not matched to a gene: 10. Drawing the rest from reference TRBV2 and TRBJ2-5, the complete variable domain is EPEVTQTPSHQVTQMGQEVILRCVPISNHLYFYWYRQILGQKVEFLVSFYNNEISEKSEIFDDQFSVERPDGSNFTLKIRSTKLEDSAMYFCASRPGQGGMETQYFGPGTRLLVL.

This clone has a handful of counts. The chain employs TRBV27 and TRBJ1-6; unclear D gene. This CDR3 spans 14 amino acids. V lost 6 bases and J 7 bases, leaving 13 bases between the germline ends. Germline CDR1 and CDR2: MNHEY and SMNVEV (reference sequence). CDR3: CASRLRPINSPLHF. The CDR3 DNA reads as TGTGCCAGCAGGCTGAGGCCGATCAATTCACCCCTCCACTTT.

This chain connects TRBV30 to TRBJ2-7; TRBD2 matches 9 bases. The CDR3 covers 14 residues. Germline V gene data show CDR1 as GTSNPN and CDR2 as SVGIG (reference sequence). The V gene end was trimmed by 3 bases and the J gene end by 5 bases; junction bases not matched to a gene: 8. This CDR3 reads CAWRGAGGPHEQYF. The CDR3 nucleotides read TGTGCCTGGAGGGGTGCGGGGGGGCCCCACGAGCAGTACTTC.

This clone was seen only a few times. The V gene is TRBV28, the J gene TRBJ1-2, with D uncertain. Looked up from germline, CDR1 is MDHEN and CDR2 is SYDVKM. Trimming shortened V by 3 bases and J by 8 bases, and 10 bases separated the two germline ends. The CDR3 runs 12 residues. CDR3 region: CASSFVQSGYTF. In DNA, the CDR3 is TGTGCCAGCAGTTTCGTACAGAGCGGCTACACCTTC.

In this sample, this clone turned up a few times. This chain links TRBV5-4 with TRBJ1-5, with TRBD1 as a possible D gene (5 bases). CDR3 size: 15 residues. The germline CDR1 and CDR2 sequences are SGHNT and YYREEE (reference sequence). Trimming cost V 2 bases and J 0 bases, with 9 bases left between them. The CDR3 protein is CASSFQGYSNQPQHF. The DNA for the CDR3 is TGTGCCAGCAGCTTTCAGGGTTATAGCAATCAGCCCCAGCATTTT.

The rearrangement links TRBV5-1 to TRBJ2-5; 8 bases map to TRBD2. CDR1 SGHRS and CDR2 YFSETQ come from the germline V gene. The CDR3 is 15 residues long. Unmatched junction bases numbered 7, after V lost 4 bases and J lost 2 bases. Written as DNA, the CDR3 is TGCGCCAGCAGCCCCCTACCGGGAGGGCAAGAGACCCAGTACTTC. Translated: CASSPLPGGQETQYF.

V gene TRBV10-3 combines with J gene TRBJ2-7; TRBD1 matches 12 bases. This CDR3 has 15 amino acids. Trimming cost V 3 bases and J 4 bases; bases outside gene matches: 4. Germline CDR1 and CDR2: ENHRY and SYGVKD. DNA of the CDR3: TGTGCCATCAGTGATTCGGGACAGGGGGCTTACGAGCAGTACTTC. This gives the protein CAISDSGQGAYEQYF.

This clone was found once. This CDR3 is also generated by other DNA sequences in the sample. The chain links TRBV5-1 to TRBJ1-1, with 12 nucleotides matching TRBD1. This CDR3 is built from 16 residues. Germline V gene lookup returns CDR1 SGHRS and CDR2 YFSETQ. V trimming: 0 bases; J trimming: 3 bases; junction bases outside the gene matches: 3. CDR3 DNA: TGCGCCAGCAGCTTGGCCGGGACAGGGGGCTACACTGAAGCTTTCTTT. It translates to CASSLAGTGGYTEAFF.

This chain joins TRBV9 and TRBJ2-7, with D tentatively TRBD2 (5 bases). The V end was cut by 4 bases, the J end by 5 bases, with 16 bases between. The germline gives CDR1 SGDLS, CDR2 YYNGEE. The CDR3 sequence is 14 residues long. CDR3 sequence: CASSPVTGRNEQYF. The CDR3 nucleotides read TGTGCCAGCAGCCCAGTTACGGGAAGGAACGAGCAGTACTTC.

CDR3 region: CSVDLRSDTQYF. CDR3 bases: TGCAGCGTTGACTTGCGGTCGGATACGCAGTATTTT. This chain connects TRBV29-1 to TRBJ2-3; D call uncertain. CDR1 and CDR2 (germline): SQVTM, ANQGSEA. The CDR3 is made up of 12 amino acids. Deletions cut 3 bases from V and 6 bases from J, with 10 bases between.